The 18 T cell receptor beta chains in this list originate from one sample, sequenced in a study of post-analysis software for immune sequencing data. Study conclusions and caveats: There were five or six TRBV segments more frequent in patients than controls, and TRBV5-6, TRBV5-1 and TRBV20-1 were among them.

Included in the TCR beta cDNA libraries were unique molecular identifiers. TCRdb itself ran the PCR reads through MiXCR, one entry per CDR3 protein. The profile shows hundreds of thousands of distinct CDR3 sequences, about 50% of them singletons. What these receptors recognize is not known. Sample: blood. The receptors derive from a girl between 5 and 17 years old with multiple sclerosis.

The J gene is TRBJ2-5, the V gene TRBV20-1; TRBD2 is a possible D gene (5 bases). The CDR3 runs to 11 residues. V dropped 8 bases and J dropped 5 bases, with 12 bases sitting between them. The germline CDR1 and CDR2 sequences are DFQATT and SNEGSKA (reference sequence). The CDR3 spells CSPAPGETQYF. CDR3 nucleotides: TGCAGTCCCGCCCCGGGGGAGACCCAGTACTTC.

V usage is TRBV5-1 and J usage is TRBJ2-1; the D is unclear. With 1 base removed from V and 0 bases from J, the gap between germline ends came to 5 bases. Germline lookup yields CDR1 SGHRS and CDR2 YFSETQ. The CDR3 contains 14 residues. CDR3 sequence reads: CASSLQDSYNEQFF. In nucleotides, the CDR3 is TGCGCCAGCAGCTTGCAGGACTCCTACAATGAGCAGTTCTTC.

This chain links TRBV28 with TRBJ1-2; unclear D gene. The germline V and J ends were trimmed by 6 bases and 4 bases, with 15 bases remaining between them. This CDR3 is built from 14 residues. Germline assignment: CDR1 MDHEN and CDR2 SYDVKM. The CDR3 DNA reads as TGTGCCAGCAGCCTCCAGAGACAAGTCTATGGCTACACCTTC. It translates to CASSLQRQVYGYTF.

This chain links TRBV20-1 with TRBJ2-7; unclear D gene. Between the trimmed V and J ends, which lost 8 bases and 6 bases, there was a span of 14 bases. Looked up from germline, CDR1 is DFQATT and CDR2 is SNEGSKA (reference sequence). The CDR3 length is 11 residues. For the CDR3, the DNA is TGCAGTACTGACCCAATGGGCGAGCAGTACTTC. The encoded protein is CSTDPMGEQYF.

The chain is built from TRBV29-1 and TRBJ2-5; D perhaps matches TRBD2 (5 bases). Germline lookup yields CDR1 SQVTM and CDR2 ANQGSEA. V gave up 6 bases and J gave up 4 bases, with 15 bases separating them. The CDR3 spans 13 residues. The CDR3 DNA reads TGCAGCGTGGCCGTTCGGCTAGCAGAGACCCAGTACTTC. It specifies CSVAVRLAETQYF.

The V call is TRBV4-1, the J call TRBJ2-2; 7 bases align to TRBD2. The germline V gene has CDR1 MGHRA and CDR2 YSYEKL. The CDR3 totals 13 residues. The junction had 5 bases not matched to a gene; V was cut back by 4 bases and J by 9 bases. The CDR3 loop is CASSPPGRRELFF. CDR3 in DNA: TGCGCCAGCAGCCCCCCCGGGAGGCGGGAGCTGTTTTTT.

The CDR3 protein is CASSFPDLIQYF. As DNA, the CDR3 is TGTGCCAGCAGTTTTCCCGACCTAATTCAGTACTTC. This chain uses TRBV7-9 with TRBJ2-4, with unresolved D. Trimming took 6 bases from V and 10 from J, leaving 13 bases between them. The CDR3 spans 12 residues. From germline, CDR1 is SEHNR and CDR2 FQNEAQ (reference sequence).

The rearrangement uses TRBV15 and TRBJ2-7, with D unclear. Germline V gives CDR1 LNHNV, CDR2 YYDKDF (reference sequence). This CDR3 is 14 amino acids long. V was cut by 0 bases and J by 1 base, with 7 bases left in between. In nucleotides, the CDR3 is TGTGCCACCAGCAGAGAAACAGATTCCTACGAGCAGTACTTC. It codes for CATSRETDSYEQYF.

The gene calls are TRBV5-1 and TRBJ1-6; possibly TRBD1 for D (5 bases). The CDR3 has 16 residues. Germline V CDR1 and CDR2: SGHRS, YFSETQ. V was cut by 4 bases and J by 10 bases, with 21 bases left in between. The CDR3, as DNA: TGCGCCAGCAGCGGGGAGGGCCAGGGTCTAGGATCACCCCTCCACTTT. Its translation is CASSGEGQGLGSPLHF.

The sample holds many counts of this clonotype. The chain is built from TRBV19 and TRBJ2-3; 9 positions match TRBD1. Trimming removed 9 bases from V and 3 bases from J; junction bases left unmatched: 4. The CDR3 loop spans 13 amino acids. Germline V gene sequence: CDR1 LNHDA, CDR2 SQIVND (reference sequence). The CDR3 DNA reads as TGTGCCAGCAGCGGACAGGGGACAGATACGCAGTATTTT. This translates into CASSGQGTDTQYF.

CDR3 nucleotides: TGTGCCATCAGTGAAGGACACAGCAACTATGGCTACACCTTC. This translates into CAISEGHSNYGYTF. The chain is built from TRBV10-3 and TRBJ1-2; the D gene is possibly TRBD1 (5 bases). V lost 3 bases and J lost 2, with 10 bases in between. Germline values: CDR1 ENHRY, CDR2 SYGVKD. The CDR3 has 14 residues.

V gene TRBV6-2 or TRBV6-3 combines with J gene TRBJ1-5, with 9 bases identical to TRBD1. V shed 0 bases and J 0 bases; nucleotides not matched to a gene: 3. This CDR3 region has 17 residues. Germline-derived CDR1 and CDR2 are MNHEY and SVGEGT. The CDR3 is CASSYSTGGTSNQPQHF. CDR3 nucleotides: TGTGCCAGCAGTTACTCTACAGGGGGCACTAGCAATCAGCCCCAGCATTTT.

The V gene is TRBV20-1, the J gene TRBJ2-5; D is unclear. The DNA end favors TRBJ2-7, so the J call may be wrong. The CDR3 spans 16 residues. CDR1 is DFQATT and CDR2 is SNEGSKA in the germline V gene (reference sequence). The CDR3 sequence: CSAHGSGGSARSEQYF. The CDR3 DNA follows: TGCAGTGCACACGGGTCGGGTGGTTCGGCAAGGAGCGAGCAGTACTTC.

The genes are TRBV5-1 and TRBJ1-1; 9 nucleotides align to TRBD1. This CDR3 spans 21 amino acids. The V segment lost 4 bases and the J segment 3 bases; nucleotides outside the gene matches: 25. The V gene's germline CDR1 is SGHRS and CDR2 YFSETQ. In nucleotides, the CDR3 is TGCGCCAGCAGCAACGGACAGGGGCTCACCGTGGGCACCCGTGATGACACTGAAGCTTTCTTT. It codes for CASSNGQGLTVGTRDDTEAFF.

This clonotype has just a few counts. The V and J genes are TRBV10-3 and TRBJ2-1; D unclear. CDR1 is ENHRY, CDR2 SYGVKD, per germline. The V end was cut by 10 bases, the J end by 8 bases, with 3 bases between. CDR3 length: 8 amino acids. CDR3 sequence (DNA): TGTGCCACCGATGAGCAGTTCTTC. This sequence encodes CATDEQFF.

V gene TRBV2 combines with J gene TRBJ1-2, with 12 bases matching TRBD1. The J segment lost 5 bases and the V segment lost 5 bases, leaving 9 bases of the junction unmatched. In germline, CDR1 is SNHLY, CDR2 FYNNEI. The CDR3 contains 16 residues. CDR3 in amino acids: CASSLPGQGAQYGYTF. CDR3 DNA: TGTGCCAGCAGTCTCCCGGGACAGGGGGCGCAGTATGGCTACACCTTC.

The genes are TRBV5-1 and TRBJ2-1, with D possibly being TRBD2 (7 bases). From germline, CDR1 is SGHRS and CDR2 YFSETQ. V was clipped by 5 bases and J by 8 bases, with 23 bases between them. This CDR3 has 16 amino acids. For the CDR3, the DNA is TGCGCCAGCAGATGGATCGGGGGGCTCGCGGGCGATGAGCAGTTCTTC. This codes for CASRWIGGLAGDEQFF.

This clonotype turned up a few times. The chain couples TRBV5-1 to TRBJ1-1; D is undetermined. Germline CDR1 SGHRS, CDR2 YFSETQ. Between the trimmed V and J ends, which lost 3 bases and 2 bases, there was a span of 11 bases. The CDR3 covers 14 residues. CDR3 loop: CASSSGRANTEAFF. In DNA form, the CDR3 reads TGCGCCAGCAGCTCAGGACGGGCAAACACTGAAGCTTTCTTT. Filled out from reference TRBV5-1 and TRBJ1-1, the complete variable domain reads KAGVTQTPRYLIKTRGQQVTLSCSPISGHRSVSWYQQTPGQGLQFLFEYFSETQRNKGNFPGRFSGRQFSNSRSEMNVSTLELGDSALYLCASSSGRANTEAFFGQGTRLTVV.